This record covers a single T cell receptor (beta chain). The entry originates in a study of blood T cell repertoires in COVID-19. Overall study context: Material from acute and convalescent COVID-19 was sourced from the United States, Italy and Spain.

The CDR3 sequence is 15 residues long. Using immunoSEQ multiplex PCR, the repertoire was profiled, and TCRdb retains in-frame clones only, with some absent. The repertoire holds 150,000 to 200,000 clones, with roughly four fifths as singletons. The specimen was peripheral blood. The chain has TRBV21-1 and TRBJ2-6; TRBD1, the table's D call, lacks a check against the DNA. TRBV21-1 constitutes a pseudogene. The receptor's source is a man between 45 and 60 years old who had recovered from COVID-19. CDR3 nucleotide sequence: TGTGCCAGCAGCGCCACAGGGAGTGGGGCCAACGTCCTGACTTTC. Translating it yields CASSATGSGANVLTF.